The clone carrying this T cell receptor (beta chain) was found many times. Its antigen is unidentified. They isolated at least 6.5 million PBMCs from each sample. A J-beta primer mix and a sample-barcoded 5' primer were used in a second PCR of roughly 7 to 12 cycles. Via MiXCR, TCRdb re-called the 5' RACE reads, giving one row per CDR3 protein. Of hundreds of thousands of distinct CDR3 sequences listed, just under 25% are singletons. The sample is drawn from a study of blood T cells in healthy people across ages. Trimming shortened V by 8 bases and J by 2 bases, and 14 bases separated the two germline ends. From germline, CDR1 is SGHAT and CDR2 FQNNGV. This CDR3 has 14 amino acids. General study results and limits: With age, beta diversity per million T cells declined roughly linearly, significantly by roughly 40.

These data were likewise used in another study, on T cells of mothers and their children. That report notes: The second PCR's M1S primer added sample barcodes and 2-4 random nucleotides.

The rearrangement links TRBV11-2 to TRBJ2-3, with no clear D. The sample taken for sequencing was blood. This clonotype was sampled from a boy aged 10-17 years in good health. The CDR3, as DNA: TGTGCCAGCCAGGTCTCCCACTCCACAGATACGCAGTATTTT. Translated: CASQVSHSTDTQYF.